The rows below give T cell receptor beta chains drawn from one sample of a study of Ad26.COV2.S vaccination and SARS-CoV-2 variants. Sequencing was performed with immunoSEQ multiplex PCR; in TCRdb, only in-frame clones are kept and a portion is missing. The sample consists of 350,000 to 550,000 clones, approximately 89% of them appearing once. Sequences were derived from peripheral blood, sampled in a trial of Ad26.COV2.S vaccine versus placebo. The receptor source for this set is a person between 18 and 65 years old who received the Ad26.COV2.S COVID-19 vaccine or a placebo. CDR3s include the opening cysteine and the closing phenylalanine or tryptophan. Fields, in order: V gene, D gene, J gene, clone size, CDR3 protein, CDR3 DNA. The D gene is left open where the match is weak. Expanded clones are given a class, and other clones once, few, many or no size at all.

TRBV28	-	TRBJ1-5	-	CASSSQLNQPQHF	TGTGCCAGCAGTTCGCAGTTAAATCAGCCCCAGCATTTT
TRBV18	-	TRBJ1-4	-	CASSPFGDTTNEKLFF	TGTGCCAGCTCTCCCTTTGGGGACACAACTAATGAAAAACTGTTTTTT
TRBV19	-	TRBJ1-5	once	CASSSGGRYNQPQHF	TGTGCCAGTTCCTCGGGGGGGAGGTACAATCAGCCCCAGCATTTT
TRBV7-2	TRBD1	TRBJ1-2	once	CASSPAGGNYGYTF	TGTGCCAGCAGTCCGGCAGGGGGAAACTATGGCTACACCTTC
TRBV19	-	TRBJ2-4	-	CASRRSTELNIQYF	TGTGCCAGTAGAAGGTCGACAGAACTCAACATTCAGTACTTC
TRBV5-1	-	TRBJ2-6	once	CASSFGGAGANVLTF	TGCGCCAGCAGCTTTGGGGGCGCTGGGGCCAACGTCCTGACTTTC
TRBV10-3	TRBD1	TRBJ1-6	-	CAISERQGASSPLHF	TGTGCCATCAGTGAACGGCAGGGGGCGTCTTCACCCCTCCACTTT
TRBV5-1	-	TRBJ2-3	once	CASSWPGLSTDTQYF	TGCGCCAGCAGCTGGCCGGGACTTAGCACAGATACGCAGTATTTT
TRBV4-2	TRBD2	TRBJ2-5	-	CASSALIAGYQETQYF	TGTGCCAGCAGCGCCCTGATAGCGGGGTACCAAGAGACCCAGTACTTC
TRBV28	-	TRBJ1-2	-	CASSLLAGSFGYTF	TGTGCCAGCAGTTTATTGGCAGGATCGTTCGGCTACACCTTC
TRBV4-3	TRBD2	TRBJ2-3	-	CASSQDTSGGGTDTQYF	TGCGCCAGCAGCCAAGACACTAGCGGGGGGGGCACAGATACGCAGTATTTT
TRBV7-3	-	TRBJ2-6	-	CASSSLISGANVLTF	TGTGCCAGCAGCTCATTGATCTCTGGGGCCAACGTCCTGACTTTC
TRBV30	-	TRBJ1-6	-	CAWSVMLAAGESPLHF	TGTGCCTGGAGTGTGATGTTAGCGGCAGGGGAATCACCCCTCCACTTT
TRBV11-2	-	TRBJ2-5	-	CASSPRLVRKETQYF	TGTGCCAGCAGCCCGCGGCTCGTACGTAAAGAGACCCAGTACTTC
TRBV15	TRBD2	TRBJ2-6	-	CAIGGLAGAGANVLTF	TGTGCCATCGGTGGACTAGCGGGAGCTGGGGCCAACGTCCTGACTTTC
TRBV19	-	TRBJ1-4	-	CASIHTDRNWDEKLFF	TGTGCCAGTATCCACACGGACCGCAATTGGGATGAAAAACTGTTTTTT
TRBV7-9	TRBD1	TRBJ1-1	-	CASAKGQRFEAFF	TGTGCCAGCGCAAAGGGACAGAGATTTGAAGCTTTCTTT